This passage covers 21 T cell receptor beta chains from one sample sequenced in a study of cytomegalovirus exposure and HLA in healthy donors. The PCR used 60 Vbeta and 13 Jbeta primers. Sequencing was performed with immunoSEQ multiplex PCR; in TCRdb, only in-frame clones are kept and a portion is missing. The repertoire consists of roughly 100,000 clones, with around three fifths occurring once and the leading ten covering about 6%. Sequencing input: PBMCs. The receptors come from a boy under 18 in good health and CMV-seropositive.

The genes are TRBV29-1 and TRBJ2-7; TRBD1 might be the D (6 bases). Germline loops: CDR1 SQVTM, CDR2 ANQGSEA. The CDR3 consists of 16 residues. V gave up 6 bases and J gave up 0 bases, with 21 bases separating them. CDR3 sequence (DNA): TGCAGCGTACACATTCTTGTTAGGGGGAGCTCCTACGAGCAGTACTTC. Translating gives CSVHILVRGSSYEQYF.

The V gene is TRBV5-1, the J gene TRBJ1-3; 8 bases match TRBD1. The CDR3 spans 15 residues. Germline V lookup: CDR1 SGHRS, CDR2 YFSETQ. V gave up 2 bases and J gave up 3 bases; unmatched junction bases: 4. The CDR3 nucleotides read TGCGCCAGCAGCTTACGGACAGGGTTTGGAAACACCATATATTTT. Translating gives CASSLRTGFGNTIYF.

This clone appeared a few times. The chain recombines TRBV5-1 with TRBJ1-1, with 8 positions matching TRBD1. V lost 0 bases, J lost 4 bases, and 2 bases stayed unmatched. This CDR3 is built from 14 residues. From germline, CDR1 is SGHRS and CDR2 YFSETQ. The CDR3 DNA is TGCGCCAGCAGCTTGGACAGGGGGAGCACTGAAGCTTTCTTT. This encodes CASSLDRGSTEAFF.

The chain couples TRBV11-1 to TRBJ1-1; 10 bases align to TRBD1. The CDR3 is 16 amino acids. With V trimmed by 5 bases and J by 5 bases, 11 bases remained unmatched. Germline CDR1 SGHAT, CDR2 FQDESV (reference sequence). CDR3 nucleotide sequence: TGTGCCAGCAGCCCCACTTCGACAGGGGGCAGGACTGAAGCTTTCTTT. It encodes CASSPTSTGGRTEAFF.

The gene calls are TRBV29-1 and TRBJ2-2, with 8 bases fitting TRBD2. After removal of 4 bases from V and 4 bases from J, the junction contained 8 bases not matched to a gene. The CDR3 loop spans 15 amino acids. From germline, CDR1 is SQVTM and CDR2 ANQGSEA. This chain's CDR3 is CSVVKSGRGTGELFF. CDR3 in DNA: TGCAGCGTTGTTAAGAGCGGGAGAGGCACCGGGGAGCTGTTTTTT.

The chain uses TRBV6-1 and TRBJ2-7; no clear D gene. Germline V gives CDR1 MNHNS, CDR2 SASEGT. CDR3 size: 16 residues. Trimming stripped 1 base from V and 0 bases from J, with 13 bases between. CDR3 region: CASSEGRTTRSYEQYF. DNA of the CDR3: TGTGCCAGCAGTGAAGGGAGAACAACCCGCTCCTACGAGCAGTACTTC.

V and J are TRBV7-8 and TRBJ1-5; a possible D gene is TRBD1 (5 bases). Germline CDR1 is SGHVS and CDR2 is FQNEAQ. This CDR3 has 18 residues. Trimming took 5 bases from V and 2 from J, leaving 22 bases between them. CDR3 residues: CASSPRGGGIQGNQPQHF. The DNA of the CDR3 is TGTGCCAGCAGCCCCCGTGGGGGGGGGATTCAGGGCAATCAGCCCCAGCATTTT.

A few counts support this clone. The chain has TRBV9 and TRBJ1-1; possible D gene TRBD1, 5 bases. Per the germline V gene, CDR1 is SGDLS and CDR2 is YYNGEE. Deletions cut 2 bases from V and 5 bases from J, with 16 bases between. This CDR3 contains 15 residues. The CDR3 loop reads CASSVTPGVATEAFF. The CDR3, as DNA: TGTGCCAGCAGCGTTACCCCGGGGGTAGCAACTGAAGCTTTCTTT.

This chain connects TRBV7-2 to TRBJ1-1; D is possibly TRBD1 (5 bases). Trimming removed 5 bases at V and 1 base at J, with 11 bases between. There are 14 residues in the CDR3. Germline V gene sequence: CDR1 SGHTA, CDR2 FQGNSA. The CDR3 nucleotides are TGTGCCAGCAGCCGAGCCGGACAGAACACTGAAGCTTTCTTT. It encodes CASSRAGQNTEAFF.

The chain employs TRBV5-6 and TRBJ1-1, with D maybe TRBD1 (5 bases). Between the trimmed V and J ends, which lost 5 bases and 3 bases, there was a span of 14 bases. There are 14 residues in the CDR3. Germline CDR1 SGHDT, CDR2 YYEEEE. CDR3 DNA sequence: TGTGCCAGCAGAACGGCCGGGGGTGACACTGAAGCTTTCTTT. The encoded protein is CASRTAGGDTEAFF.

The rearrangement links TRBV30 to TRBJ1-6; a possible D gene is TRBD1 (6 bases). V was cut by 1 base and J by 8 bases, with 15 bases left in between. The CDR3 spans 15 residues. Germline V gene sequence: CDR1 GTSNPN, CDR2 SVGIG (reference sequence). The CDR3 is CAWSAGGGRDSPLHF. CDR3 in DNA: TGTGCCTGGAGTGCGGGGGGCGGAAGGGATTCACCCCTCCACTTT.

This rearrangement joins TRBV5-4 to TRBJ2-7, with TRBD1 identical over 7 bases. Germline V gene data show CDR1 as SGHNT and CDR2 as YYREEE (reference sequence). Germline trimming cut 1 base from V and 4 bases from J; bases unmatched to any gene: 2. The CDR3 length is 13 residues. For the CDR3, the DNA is TGTGCCAGCAGCTTGAACAGGGGTTACGAGCAGTACTTC. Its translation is CASSLNRGYEQYF.

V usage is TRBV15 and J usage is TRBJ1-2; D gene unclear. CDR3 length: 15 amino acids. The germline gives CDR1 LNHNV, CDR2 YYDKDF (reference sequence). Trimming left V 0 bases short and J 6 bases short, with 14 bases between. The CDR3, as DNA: TGTGCCACCAGCAGAGATCTGGAAACAGTACATGGCTACACCTTC. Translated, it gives CATSRDLETVHGYTF.

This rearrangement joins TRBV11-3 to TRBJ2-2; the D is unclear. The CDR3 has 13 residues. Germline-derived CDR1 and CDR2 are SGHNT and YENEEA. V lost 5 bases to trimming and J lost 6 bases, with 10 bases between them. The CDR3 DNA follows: TGTGCCAGCAGCCCAACTTGGTCCGGGGAGCTGTTTTTT. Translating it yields CASSPTWSGELFF.

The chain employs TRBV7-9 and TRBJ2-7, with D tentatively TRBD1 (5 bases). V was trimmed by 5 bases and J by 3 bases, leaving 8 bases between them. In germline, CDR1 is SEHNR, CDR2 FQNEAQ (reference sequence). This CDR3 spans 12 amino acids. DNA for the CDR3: TGTGCCAGCAGCGATGACAGCTACGAGCAGTACTTC. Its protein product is CASSDDSYEQYF.

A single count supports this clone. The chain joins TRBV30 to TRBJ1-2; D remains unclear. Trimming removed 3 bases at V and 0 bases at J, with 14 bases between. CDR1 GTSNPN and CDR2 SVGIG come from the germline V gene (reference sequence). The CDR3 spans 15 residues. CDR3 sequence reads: CAWRPGIITNYGYTF. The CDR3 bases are TGTGCCTGGAGACCGGGGATTATTACTAACTATGGCTACACCTTC.

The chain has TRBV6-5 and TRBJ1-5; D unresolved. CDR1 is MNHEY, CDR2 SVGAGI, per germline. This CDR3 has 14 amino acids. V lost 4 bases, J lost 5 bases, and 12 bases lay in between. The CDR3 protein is CASSSGLGHQPQHF. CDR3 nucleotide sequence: TGTGCCAGCAGTTCCGGACTTGGGCATCAGCCCCAGCATTTT.

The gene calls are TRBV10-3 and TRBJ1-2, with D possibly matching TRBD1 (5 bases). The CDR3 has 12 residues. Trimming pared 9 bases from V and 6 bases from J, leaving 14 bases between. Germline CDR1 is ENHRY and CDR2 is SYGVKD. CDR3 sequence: CAITTGSHGYTF. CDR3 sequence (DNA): TGTGCCATTACTACAGGTAGCCATGGCTACACCTTC.

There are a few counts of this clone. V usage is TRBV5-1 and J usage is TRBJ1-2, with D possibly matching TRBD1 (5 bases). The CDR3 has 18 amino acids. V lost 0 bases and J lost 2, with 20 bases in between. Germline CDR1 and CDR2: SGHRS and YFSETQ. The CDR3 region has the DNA TGCGCCAGCAGCTTGGCCGACAGAGCGATCAAGTTAAACTATGGCTACACCTTC. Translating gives CASSLADRAIKLNYGYTF.

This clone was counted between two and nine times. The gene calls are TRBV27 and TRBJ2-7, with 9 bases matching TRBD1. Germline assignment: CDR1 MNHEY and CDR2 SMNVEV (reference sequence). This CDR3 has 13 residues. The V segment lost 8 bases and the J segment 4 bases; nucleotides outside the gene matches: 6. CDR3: CASWGQGGYEQYF. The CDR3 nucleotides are TGTGCCAGCTGGGGACAGGGTGGTTACGAGCAGTACTTC.

CDR3 residues: CASSPRDRGENEQFF. CDR3 DNA: TGTGCCAGCAGCCCTAGGGACAGGGGGGAAAATGAGCAGTTCTTC. V gene TRBV7-9 combines with J gene TRBJ2-1, with TRBD1 identical over 11 bases. CDR1 is SEHNR, CDR2 FQNEAQ, per germline (reference sequence). CDR3 length: 15 amino acids. The V and J ends lost 5 bases and 7 bases, in that order; junction bases with no gene match: 7.